This TCR beta chain derives from a study of technical replicates of blood from four donors. Assay: immunoSEQ multiplex PCR; the TCRdb copy retains only in-frame clones and omits some. Among almost 85,000 clones listed, around 97% were seen once. The origin of this receptor is a human donor in good health. The sequenced material came from T cells isolated from PBMCs.

CDR3: CASTDPAAYEQYF. The CDR3 DNA is TGTGCCAGCACCGACCCCGCGGCCTACGAGCAGTACTTC. The chain carries TRBV27 and TRBJ2-7; no firm D call. This CDR3 contains 13 residues. Trimming shortened V by 7 bases and J by 2 bases, and 12 bases separated the two germline ends. CDR1 is MNHEY, CDR2 SMNVEV, per germline (reference sequence).